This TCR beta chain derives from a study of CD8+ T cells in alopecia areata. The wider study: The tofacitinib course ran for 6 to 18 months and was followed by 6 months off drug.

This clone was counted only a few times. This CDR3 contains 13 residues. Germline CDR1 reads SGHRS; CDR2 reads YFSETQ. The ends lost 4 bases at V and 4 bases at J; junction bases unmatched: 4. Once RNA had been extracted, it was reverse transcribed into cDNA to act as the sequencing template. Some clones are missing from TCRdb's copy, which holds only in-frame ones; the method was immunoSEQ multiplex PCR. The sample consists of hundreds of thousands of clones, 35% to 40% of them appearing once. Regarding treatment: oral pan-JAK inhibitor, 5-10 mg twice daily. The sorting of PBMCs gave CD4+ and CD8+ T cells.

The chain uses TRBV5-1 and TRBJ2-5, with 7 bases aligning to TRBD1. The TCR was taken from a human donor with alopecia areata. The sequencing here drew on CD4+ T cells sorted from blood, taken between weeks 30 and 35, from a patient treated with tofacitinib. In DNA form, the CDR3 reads TGCGCCAGCAGCCTGACAGGGAGAGAGACCCAGTACTTC. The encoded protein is CASSLTGRETQYF.